These 7 T cell receptor beta chains were sequenced from one sample in a study of regulatory T cells in long-lasting Graves disease. Arm-PCR of CDR3 regions and iRepertoire HTBI primers were the basis on which TCR beta libraries were built. MiXCR, applied by TCRdb to the multiplex PCR reads, yields one record per CDR3 protein. This sample has more than 300,000 distinct CDR3 sequences, with 16% found just once. Time point denoted: newly diagnosed GD, antithyroid drugs for less than 3 months. PBMCs were the source of the RNA used for TCR sequencing. This sample was shared with a second study, whose subject was T cells in Graves' hyperthyroidism and ophthalmopathy.

The input for sequencing was peripheral blood mononuclear cells (PBMCs), taken at new diagnosis, from a patient treated with antithyroid drugs. The receptors were sampled from a woman aged 18-29 years with Graves disease.

The sample holds a few counts of this clonotype. This chain connects TRBV13 to TRBJ1-4, with 8 bases identical to TRBD1. The germline gives CDR1 PRHDT, CDR2 FYEKMQ (reference sequence). This CDR3 region has 17 residues. V was clipped by 5 bases and J by 8 bases; unmatched bases: 16. CDR3 sequence: CASSPILAQGAREKLFF. The CDR3 region has the DNA TGTGCCAGCAGCCCGATTTTGGCTCAGGGGGCGAGGGAAAAACTGTTTTTT.

This clonotype was seen at least ten times. The J gene is TRBJ2-3, the V gene TRBV2, with 9 bases identical to TRBD2. Germline values: CDR1 SNHLY, CDR2 FYNNEI. The CDR3 runs to 15 residues. V lost 4 bases, J lost 6 bases, and 8 bases stayed unmatched. The CDR3 nucleotides read TGTGCCAGCAGTGTGGGTAGCGGGAGTGCGGATACGCAGTATTTT. Encoded protein: CASSVGSGSADTQYF.

This clonotype appeared many times. One end of the junction is discordant with germline, which a read error may explain. This chain connects TRBV5-1 to TRBJ2-3, with 7 nucleotides matching TRBD2. Germline CDR1 is SGHRS and CDR2 is YFSETQ. This CDR3 has 13 residues. CDR3 sequence reads: CASSPTSYDTQYF. The DNA for the CDR3 is TGTGCCAGCAGCCCGACTAGCTACGATACGCAGTATTTT.

This clonotype was recorded at least ten times. The V gene is TRBV3-1, the J gene TRBJ2-1; 7 bases fit TRBD2. Per the germline V gene, CDR1 is LGHDT and CDR2 is YNNKEL (reference sequence). The length of the CDR3 is 12 residues. The ends lost 9 bases at V and 4 bases at J; junction bases unmatched: 3. The CDR3 DNA follows: TGTGCCAGTGGGGAGGGGTACAATGAGCAGTTCTTC. Translation: CASGEGYNEQFF.

This clonotype has a count of ten or more. The chain is built from TRBV3-1 and TRBJ2-7; D is ambiguous. Germline CDR1 and CDR2: LGHDT and YNNKEL (reference sequence). Deletions cut 0 bases from V and 2 bases from J, with 17 bases between. This CDR3 has 17 residues. The CDR3 bases are TGTGCCAGCAGCCAAGATCTGGGATCGGGTAGTCCCTACGAGCAGTACTTC. Its protein product is CASSQDLGSGSPYEQYF.

This clonotype has at least ten counts. The chain links TRBV11-1 to TRBJ1-4; tentatively, D is TRBD1 (6 bases). The V gene's germline CDR1 is SGHAT and CDR2 FQDESV (reference sequence). V lost 5 bases, J lost 6 bases, and 13 bases lay in between. The CDR3 is made up of 14 amino acids. The CDR3 sequence: CASSGDRSHEKLFF. CDR3 nucleotide sequence: TGTGCCAGCAGCGGAGACAGGAGTCATGAAAAACTGTTTTTT.

This clonotype was seen more than once but under ten times. The chain combines TRBV7-3 with TRBJ1-1; 11 bases fit TRBD1. Germline CDR1 and CDR2: SGHTA and FQGTGA. V shed 4 bases and J 10 bases; nucleotides not matched to a gene: 5. The CDR3 is made up of 13 amino acids. CDR3 protein: CASSSGQGAAAFF. CDR3 bases: TGTGCCAGCAGCTCCGGACAGGGGGCGGCAGCTTTCTTT.